The present T cell receptor beta chain was sequenced within a study of stem cell transplantation in POMP-related autoinflammatory disease (dated by TCRdb to the early 2020s). As for the study more broadly: According to the study's hypothesis, the TRB repertoire gets skewed because defective thymoproteasomes impair MHC class I-dependent CD8+ T-cell differentiation and positive selection. Prior to transplant, the patients had CD4+ naive T-cell skewing, low CD8+ T-cell proportions, and decreased T-cell cytokine secretion. After transplant, DNA chimerism analysis showed 100% donor engraftment of neutrophils and platelets through one year. The effect of POMP deficiency on T-cell receptor beta repertoire diversity and CDR3 characteristics was assessed by high-throughput TRB sequencing.

Libraries were prepared through the immunoSEQ multiplex PCR assay. The paper's data handling went like this. Shannon entropy, which accounts for clonal size distribution, was used to quantify repertoire diversity. The Gini-Simpson index (Simpson_1-D) served as the measure of how unequally clonotypes were distributed. TCRdb mirrors the immuneACCESS table, restricted to in-frame sequences. Some clones are absent from its copies; in checked studies, under half trace to an unresolved V gene, and the reason for the others is unknown. V, J and clone size are taken as reported in that table, and D and trimming were inferred from the DNA itself. In this sample the table shows roughly 68,000 clones, roughly 88% of which occur a single time. The leading ten clones occupy around 0.66% of the sample. Interpreted using the paper, the time point label stands for: after hematopoietic stem cell transplant. PRAID was characterized by prominent immunodeficiency alongside autoinflammation. Before TRB sequencing, T-cell subsets (conventional T cells, CD8+ T cells, regulatory T cells, T follicular helper cells) were sorted.

A note on this clone: The clone's antigen remains unknown. Base qualities are not provided; no much larger clone lies one nucleotide away.

The CDR3 measures 16 amino acids from cysteine to phenylalanine. Left in the record is the CDR3 DNA by itself, 48 bases read in frame from the first base. V trim: 7 bases; J trim: 4 bases; unmatched bases: 13. Looking up the germline V gene yields CDR1 SGHTA and CDR2 FQGNSA. Study-wide findings and limitations: A trend toward lower TRB diversity and higher clonality was observed in PRAID patients across all analyzed T-cell subsets. The number of unique TRB V-J gene pairings in PRAID patients was restricted. Statistical significance for the trend toward lower diversity and increased clonality in PRAID patients was reached only for regulatory T cells.

The chain joins TRBV7-2 to TRBJ2-3; TRBD2 agrees with 8 junctional bases. The sequencing here drew on CD4+ T cells from PBMCs, taken after stem cell transplantation. This clonotype was sampled from a human patient with POMP-related autoinflammation and immune dysregulation (PRAID). Some T cells may derive from the graft donor when a transplant has been performed. The CDR3 region: CASTLGGSGAADTQYF. The DNA is TGTGCCAGCACCCTGGGGGGTAGCGGGGCGGCAGATACGCAGTATTTT.